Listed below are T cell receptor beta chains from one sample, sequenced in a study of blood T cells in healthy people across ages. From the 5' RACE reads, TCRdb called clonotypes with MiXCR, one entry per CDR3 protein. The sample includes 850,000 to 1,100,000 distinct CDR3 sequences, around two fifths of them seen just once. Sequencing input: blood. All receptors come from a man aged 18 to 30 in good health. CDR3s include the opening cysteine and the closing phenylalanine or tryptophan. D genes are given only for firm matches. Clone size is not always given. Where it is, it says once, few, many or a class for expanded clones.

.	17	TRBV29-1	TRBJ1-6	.	CSVSFEGTSSYNSPLHF	TGCAGCGTTTCCTTTGAGGGGACAAGCTCCTATAATTCACCCCTCCACTTT
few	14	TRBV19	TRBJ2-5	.	CASSPPDGQETQYF	TGTGCCAGTAGTCCCCCGGACGGGCAAGAGACCCAGTACTTC
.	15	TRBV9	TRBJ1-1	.	CASSESGGLNTEAFF	TGTGCCAGCAGCGAGTCCGGCGGATTGAACACTGAAGCTTTCTTT
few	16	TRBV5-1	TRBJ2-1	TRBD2	CASSWAPGGIYNEQFF	TGCGCCAGCAGCTGGGCTCCGGGGGGGATCTACAATGAGCAGTTCTTC
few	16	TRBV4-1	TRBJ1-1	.	CASSQLSRLQNTEAFF	TGCGCCAGCAGCCAACTCTCCCGGCTGCAGAACACTGAAGCTTTCTTT
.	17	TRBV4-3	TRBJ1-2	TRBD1	CASSQPLEGQGVHGYTF	TGCGCCAGCAGCCAACCTCTGGAGGGACAGGGGGTACATGGCTACACCTTC
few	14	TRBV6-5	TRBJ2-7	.	CASSYSPVSYEQYF	TGTGCCAGCAGTTACTCCCCGGTCTCCTACGAGCAGTACTTC
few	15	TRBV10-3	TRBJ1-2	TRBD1	CAISGNRGLNYGYTF	TGTGCCATCAGTGGGAACAGGGGTTTAAACTATGGCTACACCTTC
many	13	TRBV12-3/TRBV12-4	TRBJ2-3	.	CASRHGQTGTQYF	TGTGCCAGCAGACACGGACAGACTGGTACGCAGTATTTT
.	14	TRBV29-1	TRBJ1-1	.	CSVARGGMNTEAFF	TGCAGCGTCGCCCGTGGGGGGATGAACACTGAAGCTTTCTTT
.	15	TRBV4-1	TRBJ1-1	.	CASSLYRTGNTEAFF	TGCGCCAGCAGCCTTTACCGGACGGGTAACACTGAAGCTTTCTTT
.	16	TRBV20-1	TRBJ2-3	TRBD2	CSARDPQRGGGDTQYF	TGCAGTGCTAGAGATCCTCAGCGGGGGGGCGGGGATACGCAGTATTTT
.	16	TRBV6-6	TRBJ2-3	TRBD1	CASSYVGGSGNQPQYF	TGTGCCAGCAGTTATGTAGGGGGCTCAGGCAATCAGCCCCAGTATTTT
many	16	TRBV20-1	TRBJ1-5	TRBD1	CSARTTYGTDIISQHF	TGCAGTGCTAGGACTACATACGGGACAGACATTATATCGCAGCATTTT
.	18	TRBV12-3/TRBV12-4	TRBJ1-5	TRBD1	CASSSGTAAPNSNQPQHF	TGTGCCAGCAGTTCCGGGACAGCGGCACCAAATAGCAATCAGCCCCAGCATTTT
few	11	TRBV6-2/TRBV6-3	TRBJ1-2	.	CASSFPWGYTF	TGTGCCAGCAGTTTCCCGTGGGGCTACACCTTC
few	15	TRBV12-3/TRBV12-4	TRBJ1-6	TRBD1	CASSFRLTGDSPLHF	TGTGCCAGCAGTTTCCGGTTAACAGGGGATTCACCCCTCCACTTT
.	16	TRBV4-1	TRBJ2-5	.	CASSQDSRPSEETQYF	TGCGCCAGCAGCCAAGATAGCCGGCCCTCGGAGGAGACCCAGTACTTC
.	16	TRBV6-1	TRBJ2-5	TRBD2	CASSPGLAEIQETQYF	TGTGCCAGCAGTCCCGGACTAGCGGAAATCCAAGAGACCCAGTACTTC
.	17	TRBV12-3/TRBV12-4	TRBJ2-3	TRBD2	CASSPKRTSGGPDTQYF	TGTGCCAGCAGTCCGAAGAGGACTAGCGGGGGCCCAGATACGCAGTATTTT
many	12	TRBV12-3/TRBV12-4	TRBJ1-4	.	CASRLQEGKLFF	TGTGCCAGCAGACTACAAGAAGGAAAACTGTTTTTT
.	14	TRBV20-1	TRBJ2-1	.	CSARDGQRVNEQFF	TGCAGTGCTAGAGATGGGCAGAGAGTCAATGAGCAGTTCTTC
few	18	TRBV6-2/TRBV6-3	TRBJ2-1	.	CASSYPLMANSGHNEQFF	TGTGCCAGCAGTTACCCCCTCATGGCAAACTCCGGCCACAATGAGCAGTTCTTC
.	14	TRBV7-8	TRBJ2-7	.	CASSLDLPGKEQYF	TGTGCCAGCAGCTTAGACCTGCCTGGGAAGGAGCAGTACTTC
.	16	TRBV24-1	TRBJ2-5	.	CATSDQTGPVNNEQYF	TGTGCCACCAGTGACCAAACAGGCCCCGTCAACAATGAGCAGTACTTC
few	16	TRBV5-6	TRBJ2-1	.	CASSLVFPGEYNEQFF	TGTGCCAGCAGCTTGGTTTTTCCGGGGGAGTACAATGAGCAGTTCTTC
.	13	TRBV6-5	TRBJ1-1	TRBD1	CASSTGQINEAFF	TGTGCCAGCAGTACGGGACAGATTAATGAAGCTTTCTTT